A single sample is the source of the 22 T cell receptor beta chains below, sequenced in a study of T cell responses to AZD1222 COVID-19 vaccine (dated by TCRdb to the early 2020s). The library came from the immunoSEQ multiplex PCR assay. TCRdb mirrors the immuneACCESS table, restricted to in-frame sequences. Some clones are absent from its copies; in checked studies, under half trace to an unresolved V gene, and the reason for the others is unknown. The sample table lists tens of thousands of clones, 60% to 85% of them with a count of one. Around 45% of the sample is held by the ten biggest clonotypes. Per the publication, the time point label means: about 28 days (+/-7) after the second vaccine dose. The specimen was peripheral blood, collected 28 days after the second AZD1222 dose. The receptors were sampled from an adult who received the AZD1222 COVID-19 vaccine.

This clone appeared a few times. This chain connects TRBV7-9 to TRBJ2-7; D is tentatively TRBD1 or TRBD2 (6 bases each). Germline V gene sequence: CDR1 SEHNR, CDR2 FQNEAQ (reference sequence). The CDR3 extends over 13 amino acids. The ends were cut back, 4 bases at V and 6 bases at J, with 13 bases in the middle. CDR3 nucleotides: TGTGCCAGCAGCTATCTTGGAGGGGGCGAGCAGTACTTC. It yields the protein CASSYLGGGEQYF. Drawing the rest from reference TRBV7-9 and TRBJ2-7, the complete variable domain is DTGVSQNPRHKITKRGQNVTFRCDPISEHNRLYWYRQTLGQGPEFLTYFQNEAQLEKSRLLSDRFSAERPKGSFSTLEIQRTEQGDSAMYLCASSYLGGGEQYFGPGTRLTVT.

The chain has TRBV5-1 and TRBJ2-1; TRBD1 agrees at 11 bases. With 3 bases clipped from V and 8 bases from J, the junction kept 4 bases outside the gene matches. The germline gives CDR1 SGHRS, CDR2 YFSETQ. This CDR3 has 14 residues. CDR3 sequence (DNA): TGCGCCAGCAGCTCGGGACAGGGGGTCGATGAGCAGTTCTTC. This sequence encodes CASSSGQGVDEQFF.

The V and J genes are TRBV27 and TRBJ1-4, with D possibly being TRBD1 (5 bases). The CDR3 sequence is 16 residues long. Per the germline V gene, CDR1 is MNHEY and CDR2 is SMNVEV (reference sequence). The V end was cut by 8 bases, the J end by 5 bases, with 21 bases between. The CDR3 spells CASRSLVAGLNEKLFF. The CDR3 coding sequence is TGTGCCAGCCGATCCTTAGTGGCAGGGCTGAATGAAAAACTGTTTTTT.

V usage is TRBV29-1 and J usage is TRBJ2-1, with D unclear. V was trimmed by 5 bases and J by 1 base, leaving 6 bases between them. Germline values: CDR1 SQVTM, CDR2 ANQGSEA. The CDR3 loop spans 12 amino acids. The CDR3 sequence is CSVRNSYNEQFF. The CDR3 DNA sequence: TGCAGCGTTCGCAATTCCTACAATGAGCAGTTCTTC.

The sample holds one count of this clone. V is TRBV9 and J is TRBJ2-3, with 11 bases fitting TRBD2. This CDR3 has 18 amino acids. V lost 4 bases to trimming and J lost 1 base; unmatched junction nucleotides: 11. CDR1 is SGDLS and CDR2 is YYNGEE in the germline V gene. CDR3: CASSKGLAGRAGTDTQYF. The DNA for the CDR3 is TGTGCCAGCAGCAAAGGACTAGCGGGTAGGGCTGGCACAGATACGCAGTATTTT.

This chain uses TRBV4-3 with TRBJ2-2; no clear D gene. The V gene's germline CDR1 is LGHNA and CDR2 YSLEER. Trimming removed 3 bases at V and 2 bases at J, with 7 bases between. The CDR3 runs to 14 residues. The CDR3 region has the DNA TGCGCCAGCAGCCAGGATGACAACACCGGGGAGCTGTTTTTT. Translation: CASSQDDNTGELFF.

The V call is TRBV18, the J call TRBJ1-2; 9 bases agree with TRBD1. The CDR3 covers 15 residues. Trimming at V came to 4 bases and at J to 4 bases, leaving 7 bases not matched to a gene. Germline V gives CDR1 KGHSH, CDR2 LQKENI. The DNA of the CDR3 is TGTGCCAGCTCACACCGGGACAGGGAATTCTATGGCTACACCTTC. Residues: CASSHRDREFYGYTF.

The CDR3 DNA sequence: TGTGCCAGCAGCTTGGGACAGGGGCTTTCTCTCTACGAGCAGTACTTC. It translates to CASSLGQGLSLYEQYF. The chain couples TRBV13 to TRBJ2-7, with 10 bases identical to TRBD1. Germline V gives CDR1 PRHDT, CDR2 FYEKMQ (reference sequence). This CDR3 contains 16 residues. After removal of 3 bases from V and 3 bases from J, the junction contained 8 bases not matched to a gene.

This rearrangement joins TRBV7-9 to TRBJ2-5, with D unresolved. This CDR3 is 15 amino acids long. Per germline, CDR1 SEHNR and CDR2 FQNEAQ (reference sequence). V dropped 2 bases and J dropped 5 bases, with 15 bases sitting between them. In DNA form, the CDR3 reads TGTGCCAGCAGCTTATATCGAGTAGATTCGGAGACCCAGTACTTC. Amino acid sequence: CASSLYRVDSETQYF.

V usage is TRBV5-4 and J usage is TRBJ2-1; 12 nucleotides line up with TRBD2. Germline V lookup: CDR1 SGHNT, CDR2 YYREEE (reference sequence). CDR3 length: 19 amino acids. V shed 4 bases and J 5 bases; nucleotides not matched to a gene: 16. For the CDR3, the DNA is TGTGCCAGCAGCCTGGACATTAGGGGACTAGCGGGCTCTCACAATGAGCAGTTCTTC. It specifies CASSLDIRGLAGSHNEQFF.

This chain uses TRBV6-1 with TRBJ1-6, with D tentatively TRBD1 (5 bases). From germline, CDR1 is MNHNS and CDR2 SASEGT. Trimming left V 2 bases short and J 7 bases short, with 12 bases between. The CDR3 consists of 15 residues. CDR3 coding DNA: TGTGCCAGCAGTGAATTGGGGACGGAGAATTCACCCCTCCACTTT. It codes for CASSELGTENSPLHF.

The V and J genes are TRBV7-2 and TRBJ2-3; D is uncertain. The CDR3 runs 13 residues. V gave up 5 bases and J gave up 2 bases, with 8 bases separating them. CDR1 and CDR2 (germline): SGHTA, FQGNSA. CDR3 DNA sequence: TGTGCCAGCAGCCTTGACCACACAGATACGCAGTATTTT. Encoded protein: CASSLDHTDTQYF.

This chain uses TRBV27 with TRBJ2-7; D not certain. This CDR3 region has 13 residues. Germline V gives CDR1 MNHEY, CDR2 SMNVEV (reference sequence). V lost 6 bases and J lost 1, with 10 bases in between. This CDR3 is CASRKLLSYEQYF. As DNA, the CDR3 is TGTGCCAGCAGAAAACTTCTTTCCTACGAGCAGTACTTC.

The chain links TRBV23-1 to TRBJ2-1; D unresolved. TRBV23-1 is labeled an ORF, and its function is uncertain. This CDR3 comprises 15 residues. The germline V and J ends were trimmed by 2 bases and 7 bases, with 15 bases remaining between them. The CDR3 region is CASSQLARVSNEQFF. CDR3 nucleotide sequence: TGCGCCAGCAGTCAACTCGCCCGGGTATCTAATGAGCAGTTCTTC.

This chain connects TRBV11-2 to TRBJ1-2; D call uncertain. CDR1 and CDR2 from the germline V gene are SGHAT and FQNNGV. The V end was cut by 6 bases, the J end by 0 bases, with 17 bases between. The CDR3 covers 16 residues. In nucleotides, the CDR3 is TGTGCCAGCAGGTCGAGCCACCAATCAGCTAACTATGGCTACACCTTC. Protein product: CASRSSHQSANYGYTF. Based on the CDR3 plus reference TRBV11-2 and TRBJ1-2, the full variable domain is EAGVAQSPRYKIIEKRQSVAFWCNPISGHATLYWYQQILGQGPKLLIQFQNNGVVDDSQLPKDRFSAERLKGVDSTLKIQPAKLEDSAVYLCASRSSHQSANYGYTFGSGTRLTVV.

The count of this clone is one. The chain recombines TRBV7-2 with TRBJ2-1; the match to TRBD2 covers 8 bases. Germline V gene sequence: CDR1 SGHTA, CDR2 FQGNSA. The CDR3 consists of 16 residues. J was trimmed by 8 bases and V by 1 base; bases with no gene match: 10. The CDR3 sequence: CASSLGTGGPGHEQFF. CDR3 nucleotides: TGTGCCAGCAGCTTAGGCACGGGGGGGCCGGGGCATGAGCAGTTCTTC.

The CDR3 DNA is TGTGCCAGCGCAATTGCGGGGGGCCGCCCGCCAGATACGCAGTATTTT. Translated, it gives CASAIAGGRPPDTQYF. The V gene is TRBV7-2, the J gene TRBJ2-3, with TRBD2 matching 8 bases. The CDR3 covers 16 residues. The V segment lost 8 bases and the J segment 4 bases; nucleotides outside the gene matches: 14. The V gene's germline CDR1 is SGHTA and CDR2 FQGNSA.

The CDR3 spells CASSLAGGITTGELFF. Here the CDR3 DNA reads TGTGCCAGCAGCTTAGCAGGCGGGATTACGACCGGGGAGCTGTTTTTT. The chain is built from TRBV7-9 and TRBJ2-2, with D possibly being TRBD2 (6 bases). Trimming took off 0 bases at V and 5 bases at J, with 13 bases between the two ends. The CDR3 is made up of 16 amino acids. CDR1 is SEHNR and CDR2 is FQNEAQ in the germline V gene (reference sequence).

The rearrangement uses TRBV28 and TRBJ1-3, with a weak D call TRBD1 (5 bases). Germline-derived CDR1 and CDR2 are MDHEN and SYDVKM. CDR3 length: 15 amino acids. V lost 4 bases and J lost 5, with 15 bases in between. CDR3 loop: CASSSWTSDRNTIYF. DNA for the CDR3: TGTGCCAGCAGTTCCTGGACATCCGACCGAAACACCATATATTTT. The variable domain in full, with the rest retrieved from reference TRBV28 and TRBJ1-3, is DVKVTQSSRYLVKRTGEKVFLECVQDMDHENMFWYRQDPGLGLRLIYFSYDVKMKEKGDIPEGYSVSREKKERFSLILESASTNQTSMYLCASSSWTSDRNTIYFGEGSWLTVV.

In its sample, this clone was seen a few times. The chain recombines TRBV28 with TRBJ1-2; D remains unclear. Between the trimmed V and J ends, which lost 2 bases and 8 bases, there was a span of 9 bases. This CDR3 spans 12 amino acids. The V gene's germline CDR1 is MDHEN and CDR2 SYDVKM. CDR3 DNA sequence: TGTGCCAGCAGTTTACGCGTGGCGGGCTACACCTTC. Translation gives CASSLRVAGYTF.

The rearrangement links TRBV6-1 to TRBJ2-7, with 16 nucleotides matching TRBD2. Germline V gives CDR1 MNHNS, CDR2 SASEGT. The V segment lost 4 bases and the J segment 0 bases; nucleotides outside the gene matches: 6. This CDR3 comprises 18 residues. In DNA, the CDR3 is TGTGCCAGCAGTGGAGGGACTAGCGGGAGGGCCCACTCCTACGAGCAGTACTTC. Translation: CASSGGTSGRAHSYEQYF.

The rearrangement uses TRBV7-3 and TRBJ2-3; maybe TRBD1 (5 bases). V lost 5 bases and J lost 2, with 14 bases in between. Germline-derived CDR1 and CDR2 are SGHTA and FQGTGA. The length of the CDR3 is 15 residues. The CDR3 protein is CASSPTAGFTDTQYF. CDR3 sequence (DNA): TGTGCCAGCAGCCCCACGGCAGGGTTCACAGATACGCAGTATTTT.